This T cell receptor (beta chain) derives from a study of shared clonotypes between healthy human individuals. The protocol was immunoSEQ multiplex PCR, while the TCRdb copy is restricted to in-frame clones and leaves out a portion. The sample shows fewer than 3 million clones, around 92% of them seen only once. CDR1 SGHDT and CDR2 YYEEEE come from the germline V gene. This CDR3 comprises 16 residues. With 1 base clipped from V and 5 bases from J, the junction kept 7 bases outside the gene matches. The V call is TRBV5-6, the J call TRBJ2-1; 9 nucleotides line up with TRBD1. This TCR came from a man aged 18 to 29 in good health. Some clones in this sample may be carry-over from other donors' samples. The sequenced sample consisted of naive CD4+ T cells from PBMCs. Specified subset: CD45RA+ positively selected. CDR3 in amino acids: CASSLLGGQGHNEQFF. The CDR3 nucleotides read TGTGCCAGCAGCTTGTTGGGGGGACAGGGCCACAATGAGCAGTTCTTC. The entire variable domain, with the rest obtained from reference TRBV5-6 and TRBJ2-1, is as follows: DAGVTQSPTHLIKTRGQQVTLRCSPKSGHDTVSWYQQALGQGPQFIFQYYEEEERQRGNFPDRFSGHQFPNYSSELNVNALLLGDSALYLCASSLLGGQGHNEQFFGPGTRLTVL.